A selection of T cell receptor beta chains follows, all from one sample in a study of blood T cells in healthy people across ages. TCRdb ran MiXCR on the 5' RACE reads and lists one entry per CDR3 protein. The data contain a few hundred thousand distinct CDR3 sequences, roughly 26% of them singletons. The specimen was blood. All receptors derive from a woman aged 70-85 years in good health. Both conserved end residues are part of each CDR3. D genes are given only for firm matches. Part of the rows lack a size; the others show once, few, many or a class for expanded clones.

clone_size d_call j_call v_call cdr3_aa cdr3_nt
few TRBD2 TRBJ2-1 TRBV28 CASSVAGVEFF TGTGCCAGCAGCGTAGCGGGAGTGGAGTTCTTC
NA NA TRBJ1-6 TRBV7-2 CASSLGAGIDSPLHF TGTGCCAGCAGCTTGGGGGCAGGGATCGATTCACCCCTCCACTTT
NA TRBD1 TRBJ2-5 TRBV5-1 CASSSGTGSETQYF TGCGCCAGCAGCTCCGGGACAGGTTCGGAGACCCAGTACTTC
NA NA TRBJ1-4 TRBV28 CASSLDPTAATNEKLFF TGTGCCAGCAGTTTGGACCCAACGGCTGCAACTAATGAAAAACTGTTTTTT
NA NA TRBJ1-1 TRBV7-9 CASSSRGSEDTEAFF TGTGCCAGCAGCTCCCGGGGCAGTGAGGACACTGAAGCTTTCTTT
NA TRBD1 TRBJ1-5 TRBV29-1 CSVLTGGNQPQHF TGCAGCGTCCTGACAGGGGGCAATCAGCCCCAGCATTTT
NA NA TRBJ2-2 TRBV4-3 CASSHLRGAPNTGELFF TGCGCCAGCAGCCACCTAAGGGGGGCCCCGAACACCGGGGAGCTGTTTTTT
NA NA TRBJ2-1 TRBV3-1 CASSQELGRGEQFF TGTGCCAGCAGCCAAGAGCTAGGTCGGGGTGAGCAGTTCTTC
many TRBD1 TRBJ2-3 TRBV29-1 CSVVPGQGAKWASGTDTQYF TGCAGCGTTGTTCCGGGACAGGGGGCAAAATGGGCCAGCGGCACAGATACGCAGTATTTT
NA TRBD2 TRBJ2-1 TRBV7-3 CASSPTSGARNEQFF TGTGCCAGCAGCCCGACTAGCGGGGCGAGGAATGAGCAGTTCTTC
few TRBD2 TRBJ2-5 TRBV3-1 CASSQRAGGGYGTQYF TGTGCCAGCAGCCAAAGAGCGGGAGGGGGGTATGGGACCCAGTACTTC
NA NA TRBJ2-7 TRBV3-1 CASSARDTSYEQYF TGTGCCAGCAGCGCTCGGGACACATCCTACGAGCAGTACTTC
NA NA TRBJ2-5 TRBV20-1 CSARDGGRETQYF TGCAGTGCTAGAGATGGGGGCCGAGAGACCCAGTACTTC
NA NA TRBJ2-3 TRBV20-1 CSATGWAGERDTQYF TGCAGTGCCACGGGGTGGGCAGGGGAAAGAGATACGCAGTATTTT
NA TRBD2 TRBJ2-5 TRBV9 CASSENIRSDSGLAGLETQYF TGTGCCAGCAGCGAAAATATCAGGTCAGATAGCGGACTAGCGGGTCTCGAGACCCAGTACTTC
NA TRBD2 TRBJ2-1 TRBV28 CASLGTSGMGSYNEQFF TGTGCCAGCCTGGGGACTAGCGGGATGGGCTCCTACAATGAGCAGTTCTTC
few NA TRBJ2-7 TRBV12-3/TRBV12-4 CASSSSQMDGYEQYF TGTGCCAGCAGTTCTTCCCAGATGGACGGGTACGAGCAGTACTTC
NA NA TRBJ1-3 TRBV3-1 CASSQGELGNTIYF TGTGCCAGCAGCCAAGGCGAGTTAGGAAACACCATATATTTT
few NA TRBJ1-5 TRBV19 CASNPTLQGFQPQHF TGTGCCAGTAACCCTACCCTCCAGGGTTTTCAGCCCCAGCATTTT
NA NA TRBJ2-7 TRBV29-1 CSVEGDSSYEQYF TGCAGCGTTGAGGGTGACAGCAGCTACGAGCAGTACTTC
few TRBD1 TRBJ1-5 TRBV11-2 CASSLDDGQGAQPQHF TGTGCCAGCAGCTTAGATGATGGACAGGGGGCTCAGCCCCAGCATTTT
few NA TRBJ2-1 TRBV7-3 CASSSFGTGGDNNEQFF TGTGCCAGCAGCTCGTTTGGAACAGGGGGGGATAACAATGAGCAGTTCTTC
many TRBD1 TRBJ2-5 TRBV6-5 CASSYLGQDRETQYF TGTGCCAGCAGTTACTTGGGACAGGATAGGGAGACCCAGTACTTC
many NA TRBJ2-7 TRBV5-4 CASSAGGSYEQYF TGTGCCAGCAGCGCGGGTGGATCCTACGAGCAGTACTTC
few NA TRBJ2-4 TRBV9 CASSVDSLAKNIQYF TGTGCCAGCAGCGTAGATTCCTTAGCCAAAAACATTCAGTACTTC
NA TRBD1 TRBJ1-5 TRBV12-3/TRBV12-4 CASSPGQGRQPQHF TGTGCCAGCAGCCCTGGACAGGGTCGCCAGCCCCAGCATTTT
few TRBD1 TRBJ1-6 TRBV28 CASSLTGGYNSPLHF TGTGCCAGCAGTTTGACAGGGGGCTATAATTCACCCCTCCACTTT
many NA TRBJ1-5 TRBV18 CASSPPGPRNQPQHF TGTGCCAGCTCACCACCGGGGCCGCGCAATCAGCCCCAGCATTTT
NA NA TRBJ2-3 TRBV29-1 CSVEERRTGPLRNTQYF TGCAGCGTTGAAGAGAGGAGGACGGGACCTCTTCGAAATACGCAGTATTTT
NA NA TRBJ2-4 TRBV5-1 CASSFSLEKSTKNIQYF TGCGCCAGCAGCTTCTCGCTTGAAAAATCGACCAAAAACATTCAGTACTTC
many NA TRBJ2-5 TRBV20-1 CSAGKETQYF TGCAGTGCGGGAAAAGAGACCCAGTACTTC
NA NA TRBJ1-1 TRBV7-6 CASSLYRGGTDEAFF TGTGCCAGCAGCTTGTACCGAGGGGGGACGGATGAAGCTTTCTTT
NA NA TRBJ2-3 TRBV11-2 CASSLAPGIHTDTQYF TGTGCCAGCAGCTTAGCCCCGGGGATCCACACAGATACGCAGTATTTT
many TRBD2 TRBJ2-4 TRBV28 CASSLPGGSKNIQYF TGTGCCAGCAGTTTACCGGGAGGGTCCAAAAACATTCAGTACTTC
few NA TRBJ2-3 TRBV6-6 CASSPSGRGDTQYF TGTGCCAGCAGCCCCTCGGGAAGGGGGGATACGCAGTATTTT
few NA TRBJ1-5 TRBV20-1 CSARAGGPYSNQPQHF TGCAGTGCTAGAGCCGGGGGACCCTATAGCAATCAGCCCCAGCATTTT
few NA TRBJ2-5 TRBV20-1 CSAILGQETQYF TGCAGTGCTATTCTCGGCCAAGAGACCCAGTACTTC
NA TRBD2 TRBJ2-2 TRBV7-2 CASSPGAGVLIEELFF TGTGCCAGCAGCCCCGGTGCGGGGGTTTTGATTGAGGAGCTGTTTTTT
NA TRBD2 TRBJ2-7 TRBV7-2 CASSAGLAGGFRYF TGTGCCAGCAGCGCCGGACTAGCGGGAGGCTTTCGGTACTTC
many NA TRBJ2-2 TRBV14 CASSHDLNGGELFF TGTGCCAGCAGCCATGACCTAAATGGGGGGGAGCTGTTTTTT
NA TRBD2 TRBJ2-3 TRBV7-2 CASSLGYLAATDTQYF TGTGCCAGCAGCTTAGGGTATCTAGCGGCCACAGATACGCAGTATTTT
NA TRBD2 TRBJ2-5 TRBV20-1 CSARAIPLGLAWKTQYF TGCAGTGCTAGAGCTATACCCCTGGGACTAGCATGGAAGACCCAGTACTTC
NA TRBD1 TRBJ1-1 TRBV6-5 CASSDTGVLAFF TGTGCCAGCAGTGATACAGGGGTATTGGCTTTCTTT
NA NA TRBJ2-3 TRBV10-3 CAISEPGVLDDTQYF TGTGCCATCAGTGAGCCAGGTGTACTTGATGATACGCAGTATTTT
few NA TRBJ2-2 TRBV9 CASSAELVYGTNTGELFF TGTGCCAGCAGCGCAGAATTGGTGTACGGTACGAACACCGGGGAGCTGTTTTTT
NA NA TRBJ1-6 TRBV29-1 CSVDLPPLHF TGCAGCGTTGATCTCCCACCCCTCCACTTT
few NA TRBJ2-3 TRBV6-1 CASSELGGRTDTQYF TGTGCCAGCAGTGAACTAGGGGGACGCACAGATACGCAGTATTTT
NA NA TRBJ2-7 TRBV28 CASSFLAYEQYF TGTGCCAGCAGTTTCTTGGCATACGAGCAGTACTTC
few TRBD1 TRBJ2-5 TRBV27 CASSPRYDRGRETQYF TGTGCCAGCAGTCCGCGCTACGACAGGGGGCGTGAGACCCAGTACTTC